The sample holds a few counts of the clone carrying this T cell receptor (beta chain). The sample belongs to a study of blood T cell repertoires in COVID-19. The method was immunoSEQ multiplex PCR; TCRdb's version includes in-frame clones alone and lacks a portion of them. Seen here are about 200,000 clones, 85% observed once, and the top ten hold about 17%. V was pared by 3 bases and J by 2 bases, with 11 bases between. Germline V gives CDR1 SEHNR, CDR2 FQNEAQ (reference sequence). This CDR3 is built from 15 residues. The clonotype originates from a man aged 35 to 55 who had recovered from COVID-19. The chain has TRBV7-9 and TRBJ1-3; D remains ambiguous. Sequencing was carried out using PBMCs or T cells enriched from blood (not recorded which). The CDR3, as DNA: TGTGCCAGCAGCTTGAGTCAGGCCGCTGGAAACACCATATATTTT. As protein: CASSLSQAAGNTIYF.